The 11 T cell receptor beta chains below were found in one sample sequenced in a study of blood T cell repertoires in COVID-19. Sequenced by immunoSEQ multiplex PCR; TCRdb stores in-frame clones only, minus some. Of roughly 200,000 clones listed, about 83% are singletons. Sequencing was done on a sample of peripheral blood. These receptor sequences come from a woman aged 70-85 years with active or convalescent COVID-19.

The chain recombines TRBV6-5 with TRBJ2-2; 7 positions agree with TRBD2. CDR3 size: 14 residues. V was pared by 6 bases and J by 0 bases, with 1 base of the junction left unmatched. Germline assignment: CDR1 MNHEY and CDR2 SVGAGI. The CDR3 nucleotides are TGTGCCAGCAGACTAGCGCCGAACACCGGGGAGCTGTTTTTT. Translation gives CASRLAPNTGELFF.

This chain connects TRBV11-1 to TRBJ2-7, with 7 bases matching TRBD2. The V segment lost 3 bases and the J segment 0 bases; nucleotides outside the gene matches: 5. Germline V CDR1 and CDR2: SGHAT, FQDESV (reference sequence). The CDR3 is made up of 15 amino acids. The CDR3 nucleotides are TGTGCCAGCAGCTTCCTAGCGGCAAGCTCCTACGAGCAGTACTTC. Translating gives CASSFLAASSYEQYF.

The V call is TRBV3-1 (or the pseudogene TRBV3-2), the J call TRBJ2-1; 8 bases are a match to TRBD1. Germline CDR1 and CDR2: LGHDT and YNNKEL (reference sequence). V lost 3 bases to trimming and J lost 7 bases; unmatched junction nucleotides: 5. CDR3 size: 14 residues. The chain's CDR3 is CASSQAGGKNEQFF. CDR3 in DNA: TGTGCCAGCAGCCAGGCAGGGGGCAAGAATGAGCAGTTCTTC.

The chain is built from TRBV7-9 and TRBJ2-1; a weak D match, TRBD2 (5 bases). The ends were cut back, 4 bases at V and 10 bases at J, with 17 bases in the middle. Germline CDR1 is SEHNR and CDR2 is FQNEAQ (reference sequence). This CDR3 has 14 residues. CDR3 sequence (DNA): TGTGCCAGCAGCTCCACCGGCGGGCAGCGGGAGCAGTTCTTC. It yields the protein CASSSTGGQREQFF.

Here the CDR3 DNA reads TGTGCCAGCAGCCGAACCGGGTCCACGGGCGGGGAGCTGTTTTTT. This translates into CASSRTGSTGGELFF. The chain couples TRBV3-1 (or the pseudogene TRBV3-2) to TRBJ2-2, with D hard to call. With 4 bases removed from V and 7 bases from J, the gap between germline ends came to 16 bases. This CDR3 has 15 residues. Germline assignment: CDR1 LGHDT and CDR2 YNNKEL (reference sequence).

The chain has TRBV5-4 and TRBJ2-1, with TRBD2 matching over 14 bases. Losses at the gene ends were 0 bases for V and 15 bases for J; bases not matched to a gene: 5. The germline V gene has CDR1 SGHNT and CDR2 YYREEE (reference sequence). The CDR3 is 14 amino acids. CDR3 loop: CASSLGLAGGQAFF. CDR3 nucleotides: TGTGCCAGCAGCTTGGGACTAGCGGGAGGGCAGGCGTTCTTC.

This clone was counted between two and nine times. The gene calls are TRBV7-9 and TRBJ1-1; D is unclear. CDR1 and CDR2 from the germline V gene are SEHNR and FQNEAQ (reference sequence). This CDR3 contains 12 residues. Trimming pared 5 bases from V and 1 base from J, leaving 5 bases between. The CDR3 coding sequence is TGTGCCAGCAGCCTTTCGAACACTGAAGCTTTCTTT. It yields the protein CASSLSNTEAFF.

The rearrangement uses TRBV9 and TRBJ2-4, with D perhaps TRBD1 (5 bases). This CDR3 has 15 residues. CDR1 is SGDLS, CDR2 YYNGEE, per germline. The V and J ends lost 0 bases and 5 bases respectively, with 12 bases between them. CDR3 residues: CASSVGSGYENIQYF. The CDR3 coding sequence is TGTGCCAGCAGCGTAGGGTCAGGGTACGAAAACATTCAGTACTTC.

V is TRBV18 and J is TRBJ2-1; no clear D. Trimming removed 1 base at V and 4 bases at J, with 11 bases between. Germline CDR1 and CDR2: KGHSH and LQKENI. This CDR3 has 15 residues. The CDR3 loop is CASSPQVGEYNEQFF. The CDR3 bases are TGTGCCAGCTCACCACAGGTAGGAGAGTACAATGAGCAGTTCTTC.

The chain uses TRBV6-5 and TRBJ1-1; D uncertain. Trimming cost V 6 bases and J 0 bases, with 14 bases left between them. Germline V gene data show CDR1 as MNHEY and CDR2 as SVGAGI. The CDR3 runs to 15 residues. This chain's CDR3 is CASRPGGSMNTEAFF. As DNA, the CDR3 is TGTGCCAGCAGGCCCGGTGGGAGCATGAACACTGAAGCTTTCTTT.

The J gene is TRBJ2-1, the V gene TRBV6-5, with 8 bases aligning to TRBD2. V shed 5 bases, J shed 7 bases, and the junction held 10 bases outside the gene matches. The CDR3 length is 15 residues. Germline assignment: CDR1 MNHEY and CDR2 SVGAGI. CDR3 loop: CASSPGLAGNNEQFF. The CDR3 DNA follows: TGTGCCAGCAGTCCCGGGTTAGCGGGGAATAATGAGCAGTTCTTC.